One sample yielded the 20 T cell receptor beta chains listed below, sequenced in a study of T cells in localized non-small cell lung cancer. Profiled with immunoSEQ multiplex PCR; TCRdb holds only in-frame clones, not every one. The sample lists 70,000 to 90,000 clones; around 80% were seen once. The sample here was peripheral blood, taken before any cancer treatment. Receptors were obtained from a female donor older than 55 with stage I lung adenocarcinoma.

This chain connects TRBV29-1 to TRBJ2-3; maybe TRBD2 (7 bases). The CDR3 is made up of 17 amino acids. V was pared by 2 bases and J by 2 bases, with 20 bases between. Germline V gives CDR1 SQVTM, CDR2 ANQGSEA. This CDR3 is CSVESQGRGTYTDTQYF. Here the CDR3 DNA reads TGCAGCGTTGAAAGTCAGGGGCGGGGGACTTACACAGATACGCAGTATTTT.

The V call is TRBV7-9, the J call TRBJ1-2; the D gene is possibly TRBD1 (6 bases). The CDR3 is 15 amino acids. The V gene lost 5 bases and the J gene lost 8 bases, with 21 bases spanning the gap. The germline gives CDR1 SEHNR, CDR2 FQNEAQ (reference sequence). The CDR3 region has the DNA TGTGCCAGCAGCCCTTCTCGACAGGCCGGACCAGGCTACACCTTC. It encodes CASSPSRQAGPGYTF.

This rearrangement joins TRBV29-1 to TRBJ1-4, with 7 bases aligning to TRBD1. CDR3 length: 13 residues. CDR1 is SQVTM and CDR2 is ANQGSEA in the germline V gene. V shed 7 bases, J shed 4 bases, and the junction held 6 bases outside the gene matches. CDR3 DNA: TGCAGCGCCCGGGACAGACTTAATGAAAAACTGTTTTTT. This codes for CSARDRLNEKLFF.

The rearrangement joins TRBV2 to TRBJ1-2; D is undetermined. V was trimmed by 3 bases and J by 2 bases, leaving 13 bases between them. This CDR3 is built from 15 residues. Germline V gene data show CDR1 as SNHLY and CDR2 as FYNNEI. The CDR3 DNA reads as TGTGCCAGCAGTGATTCGGCTGCTGGGAACTATGGCTACACCTTC. Amino acids: CASSDSAAGNYGYTF.

This chain links TRBV7-6 with TRBJ2-5, with D uncertain. This CDR3 is built from 13 residues. Germline V lookup: CDR1 SGHVS, CDR2 FNYEAQ. With 6 bases removed from V and 5 bases from J, the gap between germline ends came to 13 bases. The CDR3 here is CASRSLPWETQYF. CDR3 sequence (DNA): TGTGCCAGCAGATCGCTTCCTTGGGAGACCCAGTACTTC.

This clone has more than one count but fewer than ten. The chain carries TRBV4-1 and TRBJ1-6; TRBD1 aligns across 7 bases. Trimming removed 0 bases from V and 5 bases from J; junction bases left unmatched: 4. Germline-derived CDR1 and CDR2 are MGHRA and YSYEKL. The CDR3 contains 16 residues. The CDR3 DNA follows: TGCGCCAGCAGCCAAGATCGGGACAGTAATAATTCACCCCTCCACTTT. Translation gives CASSQDRDSNNSPLHF.

The V and J genes are TRBV27 and TRBJ1-5, with D possibly TRBD1 on 5 matching bases. This CDR3 spans 15 amino acids. The ends were cut back, 5 bases at V and 7 bases at J, with 18 bases in the middle. Germline V gene sequence: CDR1 MNHEY, CDR2 SMNVEV (reference sequence). The CDR3 nucleotides read TGTGCCAGCAGTCCCCTGGGGGGAGCAAACCAGCCCCAGCATTTT. Its translation: CASSPLGGANQPQHF.

The chain carries TRBV4-2 and TRBJ1-2; TRBD1 matches at 7 bases. The CDR3 loop spans 17 amino acids. CDR1 is LGHNA and CDR2 is YNFKEQ in the germline V gene. J was trimmed by 0 bases and V by 0 bases; bases with no gene match: 7. The CDR3 nucleotides are TGTGCCAGCAGCCAAGAAGGGTCGACAGGGACTAACTATGGCTACACCTTC. This gives the protein CASSQEGSTGTNYGYTF.

This chain connects TRBV4-2 to TRBJ2-3; 8 bases agree with TRBD2. J was trimmed by 5 bases and V by 0 bases; bases with no gene match: 10. The germline CDR1 and CDR2 sequences are LGHNA and YNFKEQ. The CDR3 is 17 residues long. CDR3 residues: CASSQELSGGQGDTQYF. The DNA for the CDR3 is TGTGCCAGCAGCCAAGAATTGTCGGGGGGGCAAGGAGATACGCAGTATTTT.

CDR3 loop: CASSPRQGRPEQYF. The CDR3, as DNA: TGTGCCAGCAGTCCGCGACAGGGGAGGCCCGAGCAGTACTTC. The chain has TRBV27 and TRBJ2-7, with 8 bases identical to TRBD1. V shed 5 bases and J 6 bases; nucleotides not matched to a gene: 9. CDR1 is MNHEY, CDR2 SMNVEV, per germline (reference sequence). This CDR3 spans 14 amino acids.

The chain employs TRBV4-2 and TRBJ2-1; D gene uncertain. Germline V gives CDR1 LGHNA, CDR2 YNFKEQ. V lost 1 base, J lost 4 bases, and 14 bases lay in between. The CDR3 spans 16 residues. The CDR3 here is CASSQGTPGPYNEQFF. For the CDR3, the DNA is TGTGCCAGCAGCCAAGGTACTCCCGGCCCTTACAATGAGCAGTTCTTC.

V gene TRBV5-1 combines with J gene TRBJ1-1; D unresolved. V lost 0 bases and J lost 1, with 7 bases in between. The V gene's germline CDR1 is SGHRS and CDR2 YFSETQ. The CDR3 has 14 amino acids. CDR3 nucleotides: TGCGCCAGCAGCTTGGCCGCGGAGAACACTGAAGCTTTCTTT. Its translation: CASSLAAENTEAFF.

The chain carries TRBV6-6 and TRBJ2-7, with D hard to call. CDR3 length: 11 amino acids. Per the germline V gene, CDR1 is MNHNY and CDR2 is SVGAGI (reference sequence). V dropped 7 bases and J dropped 6 bases, with 10 bases sitting between them. The CDR3 spells CASTALSEQYF. The CDR3 bases are TGTGCCAGCACCGCCCTGAGCGAGCAGTACTTC.

The rearrangement uses TRBV2 and TRBJ2-3; TRBD1 agrees at 8 bases. The CDR3 contains 15 residues. In germline, CDR1 is SNHLY, CDR2 FYNNEI. Trimming took 5 bases from V and 2 from J; bases not matched to a gene: 6. The CDR3 is CASSLGQASTDTQYF. DNA for the CDR3: TGTGCCAGCAGTTTGGGACAGGCCTCCACAGATACGCAGTATTTT. The complete variable domain, with remaining parts taken from reference TRBV2 and TRBJ2-3, reads EPEVTQTPSHQVTQMGQEVILRCVPISNHLYFYWYRQILGQKVEFLVSFYNNEISEKSEIFDDQFSVERPDGSNFTLKIRSTKLEDSAMYFCASSLGQASTDTQYFGPGTRLTVL.

V and J are TRBV7-2 and TRBJ2-7, with 9 nucleotides matching TRBD1. V shed 1 base, J shed 5 bases, and the junction held 6 bases outside the gene matches. The CDR3 length is 15 residues. The germline gives CDR1 SGHTA, CDR2 FQGNSA. The CDR3 region has the DNA TGTGCCAGCAGCTTAGTTCGGGGACAGGGCCACGAGCAGTACTTC. It specifies CASSLVRGQGHEQYF. Based on the CDR3 plus reference TRBV7-2 and TRBJ2-7, the full variable domain is GAGVSQSPSNKVTEKGKDVELRCDPISGHTALYWYRQSLGQGLEFLIYFQGNSAPDKSGLPSDRFSAERTGGSVSTLTIQRTQQEDSAVYLCASSLVRGQGHEQYFGPGTRLTVT.

The V gene is TRBV6-1, the J gene TRBJ1-3; D unclear. With 1 base removed from V and 0 bases from J, the gap between germline ends came to 4 bases. The CDR3 is made up of 14 amino acids. Germline CDR1 MNHNS, CDR2 SASEGT. In DNA, the CDR3 is TGTGCCAGCAGTGAAGGGTTCTCTGGAAACACCATATATTTT. Residues: CASSEGFSGNTIYF.

The sample holds a few counts of this clone. The chain employs TRBV5-1 and TRBJ2-7; 11 positions match TRBD1. From germline, CDR1 is SGHRS and CDR2 YFSETQ. Trimming at V came to 0 bases and at J to 5 bases, leaving 7 bases not matched to a gene. This CDR3 has 16 residues. CDR3 DNA: TGCGCCAGCAGCTTGGGGACAGGGGGCTCCTGGCACGAGCAGTACTTC. It codes for CASSLGTGGSWHEQYF.

There are a few counts of this clone. This chain links TRBV6-1 with TRBJ2-7; 7 bases are shared with TRBD1. This CDR3 spans 15 amino acids. The germline V gene has CDR1 MNHNS and CDR2 SASEGT. With V trimmed by 7 bases and J by 4 bases, 13 bases remained unmatched. The CDR3 sequence: CASNEARGSGYEQYF. In nucleotides, the CDR3 is TGTGCCAGCAACGAGGCCAGGGGGTCAGGATACGAGCAGTACTTC.

This chain joins TRBV5-1 and TRBJ2-1; D is possibly TRBD1 (6 bases). From germline, CDR1 is SGHRS and CDR2 YFSETQ. Trimming stripped 3 bases from V and 2 bases from J, with 18 bases between. The CDR3 totals 17 residues. The CDR3 DNA reads TGCGCCAGCAGCTCGGGACACTTTCTCGTTGCCTACAATGAGCAGTTCTTC. Amino acid sequence: CASSSGHFLVAYNEQFF.

The chain is built from TRBV27 and TRBJ1-4; 8 positions agree with TRBD1. The CDR3 runs 17 residues. J gave up 4 bases and V 3 bases, and 10 bases lay outside the gene matches. CDR1 is MNHEY, CDR2 SMNVEV, per germline (reference sequence). The CDR3: CASSFLRTGTGNEKLFF. The DNA for the CDR3 is TGTGCCAGCAGTTTCCTTCGGACAGGGACGGGTAATGAAAAACTGTTTTTT.